The entry below gives a single T cell receptor (beta chain) sequence along with its context. The assay was immunoSEQ multiplex PCR, and TCRdb's table has in-frame clones only and misses some. The sample lists about 240,000 clones, roughly four fifths occurring once. The data belong to a study of blood T cell repertoires in COVID-19. The CDR3 length is 14 residues. The germline V gene has CDR1 SGHTA and CDR2 FQGNSA. V gave up 5 bases and J gave up 2 bases, with 10 bases separating them. The sample was peripheral blood. The TCR comes from an elderly woman with acute or convalescent COVID-19. The chain is built from TRBV7-2 and TRBJ2-1; D gene uncertain. The CDR3: CASSVSLAYNEQFF. The CDR3 DNA follows: TGTGCCAGCAGCGTCAGTCTCGCCTACAATGAGCAGTTCTTC.